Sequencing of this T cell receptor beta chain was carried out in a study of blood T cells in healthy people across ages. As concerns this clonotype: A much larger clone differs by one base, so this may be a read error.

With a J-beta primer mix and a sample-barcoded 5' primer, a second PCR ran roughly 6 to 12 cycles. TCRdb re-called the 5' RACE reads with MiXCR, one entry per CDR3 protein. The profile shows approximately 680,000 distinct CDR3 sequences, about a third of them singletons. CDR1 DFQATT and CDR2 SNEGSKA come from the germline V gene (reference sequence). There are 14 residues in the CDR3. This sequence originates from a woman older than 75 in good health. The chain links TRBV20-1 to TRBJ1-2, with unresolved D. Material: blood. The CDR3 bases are TGCAGTGCTAGAGAGGGAGCCAGGCCCTATGACTACACCTTC. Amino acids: CSAREGARPYDYTF.